These 24 T cell receptor beta chains originate from one sample sequenced in a study of graft-versus-host responses after intestinal transplantation. Libraries were prepared by immunoSEQ multiplex PCR; TCRdb keeps only in-frame clonotypes and omits some of them. The sample lists around 100,000 clones, about 90% occurring once. Antigens for these TCRs are unknown. Sequenced here: unstimulated CD4+ T cells sorted from spleen or lymph node cells, sampled before transplant. The receptors shown here come from a human donor who was the organ donor for an intestinal transplant.

The rearrangement joins TRBV6-1 to TRBJ1-5, with 11 nucleotides matching TRBD1. Germline-derived CDR1 and CDR2 are MNHNS and SASEGT. The CDR3 length is 16 residues. J gave up 3 bases and V 4 bases, and 5 bases lay outside the gene matches. The CDR3 DNA sequence: TGTGCCAGCAGTGTTGGACAGGGGGCACACAATCAGCCCCAGCATTTT. Protein product: CASSVGQGAHNQPQHF.

This clone has a single count. The genes are TRBV7-2 and TRBJ1-2; 8 nucleotides line up with TRBD1. The germline gives CDR1 SGHTA, CDR2 FQGNSA. The length of the CDR3 is 14 residues. V lost 5 bases to trimming and J lost 4 bases; unmatched junction nucleotides: 6. CDR3 bases: TGTGCCAGCAGCCATGCGGGACAGGCCTATGGCTACACCTTC. Its translation: CASSHAGQAYGYTF.

The chain carries TRBV4-1 and TRBJ1-2, with a tentative D call TRBD1 (5 bases). Germline CDR1 and CDR2: MGHRA and YSYEKL. Deletions cut 1 base from V and 3 bases from J, with 12 bases between. This CDR3 has 15 amino acids. As DNA, the CDR3 is TGCGCCAGCAGCCAAGGGGGGGTGGAATACTATGGCTACACCTTC. It codes for CASSQGGVEYYGYTF.

The chain links TRBV21-1 to TRBJ1-1. TRBV21-1 is a recognized pseudogene. There are 17 residues in the CDR3. The DNA for the CDR3 is TGTGCCAGCAGCGAAAGACGCTTCGGACGGATGAACACTGAAGCTTTCTTT. Amino acid sequence: CASSERRFGRMNTEAFF.

The chain has TRBV6-5 and TRBJ1-1; D may be TRBD1 (5 bases). CDR1 is MNHEY and CDR2 is SVGAGI in the germline V gene. V dropped 11 bases and J dropped 3 bases, with 10 bases sitting between them. The length of the CDR3 is 11 residues. The CDR3 DNA reads TGTGCCGTGCAGGGAGACACTGAAGCTTTCTTT. This translates into CAVQGDTEAFF.

The CDR3 region is CASRPSGAAQNEQFF. Written as DNA, the CDR3 is TGTGCCAGCAGACCATCGGGGGCGGCCCAGAATGAGCAGTTCTTC. The chain has TRBV7-9 and TRBJ2-1, with D possibly called TRBD1 or TRBD2 (6 bases each). The CDR3 runs 15 residues. Germline V gene sequence: CDR1 SEHNR, CDR2 FQNEAQ (reference sequence). V dropped 6 bases and J dropped 7 bases, with 19 bases sitting between them.

This chain connects TRBV6-5 to TRBJ1-1, with D perhaps matching TRBD1 (5 bases). With 0 bases removed from V and 1 base from J, the gap between germline ends came to 12 bases. CDR3 length: 16 amino acids. Germline V gene data show CDR1 as MNHEY and CDR2 as SVGAGI. The CDR3 DNA sequence: TGTGCCAGCAGTTACTCGGCAGGGAGGACGAACACTGAAGCTTTCTTT. Residues: CASSYSAGRTNTEAFF.

The V gene is TRBV11-2, the J gene TRBJ1-2, with 9 positions matching TRBD1. CDR1 SGHAT and CDR2 FQNNGV come from the germline V gene. Germline trimming cut 5 bases from V and 7 bases from J; bases unmatched to any gene: 8. The CDR3 loop spans 14 amino acids. The CDR3 loop reads CASSVLQGAGGYTF. The CDR3 region has the DNA TGTGCCAGCAGCGTGTTACAGGGGGCAGGTGGCTACACCTTC.

The chain combines TRBV29-1 with TRBJ2-3, with 8 positions matching TRBD2. From germline, CDR1 is SQVTM and CDR2 ANQGSEA. With V trimmed by 6 bases and J by 2 bases, 4 bases remained unmatched. The CDR3 extends over 13 amino acids. The CDR3 region has the DNA TGCAGCGTCGTCGGGGGGGTCACAGATACGCAGTATTTT. Amino acids: CSVVGGVTDTQYF.

The genes are TRBV15 and TRBJ1-2; D call uncertain. The V and J ends lost 0 bases and 4 bases respectively, with 9 bases between them. This CDR3 is built from 14 residues. Germline CDR1 and CDR2: LNHNV and YYDKDF (reference sequence). CDR3 bases: TGTGCCACCAGCAGAGATAAGGAGATCTATGGCTACACCTTC. Translating gives CATSRDKEIYGYTF.

This chain joins TRBV9 and TRBJ1-1; 8 bases align to TRBD1. Germline trimming cut 3 bases from V and 3 bases from J; bases unmatched to any gene: 7. Looked up from germline, CDR1 is SGDLS and CDR2 is YYNGEE. The CDR3 has 15 residues. As DNA, the CDR3 is TGTGCCAGCAGCGACCGTTTGGACAGGGACACTGAAGCTTTCTTT. Translation: CASSDRLDRDTEAFF.

The genes are TRBV12-5 and TRBJ1-2; D is possibly TRBD1 (5 bases). Per the germline V gene, CDR1 is LGHNT and CDR2 is FRNRAP. This CDR3 is built from 14 residues. V lost 3 bases to trimming and J lost 4 bases, with 12 bases between them. CDR3 bases: TGTGCTAGTGGTTTTGGTGCGGGGGGCTATGGCTACACCTTC. Its translation is CASGFGAGGYGYTF.

The chain joins TRBV6-1 to TRBJ1-1; D gene unclear. V was pared by 11 bases and J by 0 bases, with 13 bases between. The CDR3 covers 13 residues. The germline V gene encodes CDR1 MNHNS and CDR2 SASEGT. CDR3 sequence: CALRKGMNTEAFF. The CDR3 DNA is TGTGCCCTAAGGAAAGGCATGAACACTGAAGCTTTCTTT.

The chain has TRBV5-1 and TRBJ2-4; D may be TRBD1 (5 bases). Germline values: CDR1 SGHRS, CDR2 YFSETQ. The CDR3 length is 14 residues. V lost 4 bases and J lost 6, with 14 bases in between. The CDR3 bases are TGCGCCAGCAGCACGACTGGGGCGAGAAACATTCAGTACTTC. It encodes CASSTTGARNIQYF. The full variable domain, with the rest looked up from reference TRBV5-1 and TRBJ2-4, is KAGVTQTPRYLIKTRGQQVTLSCSPISGHRSVSWYQQTPGQGLQFLFEYFSETQRNKGNFPGRFSGRQFSNSRSEMNVSTLELGDSALYLCASSTTGARNIQYFGAGTRLSVL.

The chain recombines TRBV29-1 with TRBJ2-5; maybe TRBD2 (6 bases). The CDR3 totals 15 residues. V dropped 6 bases and J dropped 0 bases, with 17 bases sitting between them. In germline, CDR1 is SQVTM, CDR2 ANQGSEA. The CDR3 DNA is TGCAGCGTACCACGGGAGTCTACAGACCAAGAGACCCAGTACTTC. Its protein product is CSVPRESTDQETQYF. Full variable domain (rest looked up from reference TRBV29-1 and TRBJ2-5): SAVISQKPSRDICQRGTSLTIQCQVDSQVTMMFWYRQQPGQSLTLIATANQGSEATYESGFVIDKFPISRPNLTFSTLTVSNMSPEDSSIYLCSVPRESTDQETQYFGPGTRLLVL.

The V call is TRBV19, the J call TRBJ2-7; weak D call: TRBD2 (5 bases). Germline V gives CDR1 LNHDA, CDR2 SQIVND (reference sequence). Trimming removed 8 bases at V and 6 bases at J, with 17 bases between. The CDR3 contains 13 residues. CDR3 nucleotides: TGTGCCAGTCAAGGGAGACTACCTAGCGAGCAGTACTTC. Translated: CASQGRLPSEQYF.

The CDR3 here is CAWSLGGRYVYTF. In DNA form, the CDR3 reads TGTGCCTGGAGTCTAGGGGGACGATACGTCTACACCTTC. The chain combines TRBV30 with TRBJ1-2; D possibly corresponds to TRBD1 (6 bases). CDR1 GTSNPN and CDR2 SVGIG come from the germline V gene (reference sequence). V was shortened by 2 bases and J by 10 bases, with 17 bases between the two germline ends. The CDR3 has 13 residues.

The J gene is TRBJ1-1, the V gene TRBV5-1; D possibly corresponds to TRBD1 (5 bases). Per germline, CDR1 SGHRS and CDR2 YFSETQ. The germline V and J ends were trimmed by 1 base and 1 base, with 8 bases remaining between them. The CDR3 sequence is 14 residues long. Here the CDR3 DNA reads TGCGCCAGCAGCTTGAATACAGGGAACACTGAAGCTTTCTTT. Protein sequence: CASSLNTGNTEAFF. The full variable domain, with the rest looked up from reference TRBV5-1 and TRBJ1-1, is KAGVTQTPRYLIKTRGQQVTLSCSPISGHRSVSWYQQTPGQGLQFLFEYFSETQRNKGNFPGRFSGRQFSNSRSEMNVSTLELGDSALYLCASSLNTGNTEAFFGQGTRLTVV.

The chain combines TRBV6-1 with TRBJ1-5; 8 bases map to TRBD1. CDR1 and CDR2 (germline): MNHNS, SASEGT. The J segment lost 3 bases and the V segment lost 7 bases, leaving 5 bases of the junction unmatched. The CDR3 runs 14 residues. The CDR3 nucleotides read TGTGCCAGCATAAGGACAGGGAACAATCAGCCCCAGCATTTT. Residues: CASIRTGNNQPQHF.

This chain links TRBV5-1 with TRBJ2-3, with TRBD2 matching over 9 bases. CDR1 SGHRS and CDR2 YFSETQ come from the germline V gene. V dropped 2 bases and J dropped 0; count of bases not matched to a gene: 7. The CDR3 is 17 amino acids. Written as DNA, the CDR3 is TGCGCCAGCAGCTTAGCGGGGGGCCCTTCAAGCACAGATACGCAGTATTTT. Residues: CASSLAGGPSSTDTQYF.

The CDR3 loop reads CASSSTSGANVLTF. Written as DNA, the CDR3 is TGTGCCAGCAGCAGTACCTCTGGGGCCAACGTCCTGACTTTC. The J gene is TRBJ2-6, the V gene TRBV11-2; no reliable D call. The CDR3 is 14 amino acids. Trimming cost V 5 bases and J 0 bases, with 5 bases left between them. Germline assignment: CDR1 SGHAT and CDR2 FQNNGV.

Written as DNA, the CDR3 is TGTGCCAGCAGCTCAAACTCCTACGAGCAGTACTTC. It encodes CASSSNSYEQYF. This chain links TRBV11-2 with TRBJ2-5; no reliable D call. The J call may be in error: the DNA end matches TRBJ2-7 better. CDR1 is SGHAT, CDR2 FQNNGV, per germline. The CDR3 has 12 amino acids.

The chain combines TRBV25-1 with TRBJ2-7; D is tentatively TRBD1 or TRBD2 (5 bases each). The CDR3 consists of 14 residues. Trimming removed 3 bases at V and 2 bases at J, with 11 bases between. The germline CDR1 and CDR2 sequences are MGHDK and SYGVNS. Written as DNA, the CDR3 is TGTGCCAGCAGTGAGGCAGGGACCCCCTACGAGCAGTACTTC. Amino acids: CASSEAGTPYEQYF.

The V and J genes are TRBV30 and TRBJ2-4; possible D gene TRBD1, 5 bases. Trimming left V 0 bases short and J 0 bases short, with 12 bases between. The CDR3 length is 16 residues. Germline V gene data show CDR1 as GTSNPN and CDR2 as SVGIG (reference sequence). The CDR3 DNA sequence: TGTGCCTGGAGTGTATCAGGGAAGGGAGCCAAAAACATTCAGTACTTC. Translation: CAWSVSGKGAKNIQYF.